A single sample gave rise to the 32 T cell receptor beta chains below, sequenced in a study of T-cell reconstitution after alpha-beta-depleted transplantation in children. For TCRbeta, the library was prepared with unique molecular identifiers. TCRdb re-derived calls from the PCR reads in MiXCR, one entry per CDR3 protein. This sample has roughly 400,000 distinct CDR3 sequences; 20% occur once, and the top ten carry approximately 3.8%. This material consisted of PBMCs from the stem cell graft donor, taken from the stem cell graft. Source of these receptors: a human donor who donated a stem cell graft to a child with acute myeloid leukemia.

This clonotype has a handful of counts. CDR3 amino acids: CASSEMNLGRGNTEAFF. The CDR3 DNA is TGCGCCAGCAGCGAGATGAACCTCGGGAGGGGGAACACTGAAGCTTTCTTT. The chain recombines TRBV4-1 with TRBJ1-1, with D possibly matching TRBD1 (5 bases). V lost 5 bases and J 1 base, leaving 20 bases between the germline ends. The CDR3 has 17 amino acids. Germline V gene lookup returns CDR1 MGHRA and CDR2 YSYEKL.

A few counts support this clonotype. For the CDR3, the DNA is TGTGCCAGCACAGGTCTGGAGACCCAGTACTTC. Amino acid sequence: CASTGLETQYF. The chain is built from TRBV6-5 and TRBJ2-5; no definite D call. Between the trimmed V and J ends, which lost 7 bases and 5 bases, there was a span of 8 bases. Per the germline V gene, CDR1 is MNHEY and CDR2 is SVGAGI. This CDR3 is built from 11 residues.

The chain joins TRBV7-8 to TRBJ2-3; D is uncertain. Trimming stripped 0 bases from V and 4 bases from J, with 8 bases between. The V gene's germline CDR1 is SGHVS and CDR2 FQNEAQ. The CDR3 is 14 amino acids. The CDR3 reads CASSLALPPDTQYF. The CDR3 DNA is TGTGCCAGCAGCTTAGCGCTACCCCCAGATACGCAGTATTTT.

This clonotype was detected only a few times. The V gene is TRBV7-2, the J gene TRBJ2-3; D unresolved. Trimming took off 1 base at V and 6 bases at J, with 14 bases between the two ends. The CDR3 loop spans 15 amino acids. Germline V gene lookup returns CDR1 SGHTA and CDR2 FQGNSA. CDR3 sequence reads: CASSLDPALADTQYF. As DNA, the CDR3 is TGTGCCAGCAGCTTAGACCCGGCGTTGGCGGATACGCAGTATTTT.

The J gene is TRBJ1-1, the V gene TRBV27; weak D call: TRBD1 (5 bases). There are 13 residues in the CDR3. With 7 bases removed from V and 4 bases from J, the gap between germline ends came to 13 bases. Germline-derived CDR1 and CDR2 are MNHEY and SMNVEV (reference sequence). This CDR3 is CASNRRAGTEAFF. Here the CDR3 DNA reads TGTGCCAGCAATCGCAGGGCGGGCACTGAAGCTTTCTTT.

This clonotype was counted a few times. V usage is TRBV29-1 and J usage is TRBJ2-1; the match to TRBD1 covers 8 bases. CDR1 SQVTM and CDR2 ANQGSEA come from the germline V gene. V was clipped by 6 bases and J by 0 bases; unmatched bases: 7. The CDR3 is made up of 15 amino acids. The CDR3 protein is CSVPGQVSSYNEQFF. The CDR3 DNA is TGCAGCGTCCCGGGACAGGTGAGCTCCTACAATGAGCAGTTCTTC.

V gene TRBV29-1 combines with J gene TRBJ2-7, with 9 positions matching TRBD1. Per germline, CDR1 SQVTM and CDR2 ANQGSEA. This CDR3 comprises 11 residues. V shed 7 bases, J shed 4 bases, and the junction held 2 bases outside the gene matches. CDR3 nucleotide sequence: TGCAGCGAGGACAGGGGATACGAGCAGTACTTC. It is translated as CSEDRGYEQYF.

Many counts were recorded for this clonotype. The chain carries TRBV7-9 and TRBJ2-2, with D unclear. V dropped 1 base and J dropped 0 bases, with 12 bases sitting between them. CDR3 length: 17 residues. Per the germline V gene, CDR1 is SEHNR and CDR2 is FQNEAQ (reference sequence). DNA of the CDR3: TGTGCCAGCAGCTTAGGCGCACGGACCGCGAACACCGGGGAGCTGTTTTTT. This translates into CASSLGARTANTGELFF.

This chain uses TRBV20-1 with TRBJ2-3; TRBD2 aligns across 10 bases. This CDR3 comprises 13 residues. The V gene's germline CDR1 is DFQATT and CDR2 SNEGSKA (reference sequence). Germline trimming cut 6 bases from V and 6 bases from J; bases unmatched to any gene: 6. The CDR3: CSAWSSGRDTQYF. The CDR3 DNA reads as TGCAGTGCATGGAGTAGCGGGAGGGATACGCAGTATTTT.

This clonotype has a count of ten or more. This chain uses TRBV29-1 with TRBJ2-1, with 9 bases identical to TRBD1. V lost 7 bases and J lost 2; bases outside the gene matches: 3. The CDR3 is 13 residues long. CDR1 and CDR2 (germline): SQVTM, ANQGSEA. CDR3 residues: CSAGQGPYNEQFF. As DNA, the CDR3 is TGCAGCGCCGGACAGGGGCCCTACAATGAGCAGTTCTTC.

This clonotype was counted a few times. The chain uses TRBV12-3 or TRBV12-4 and TRBJ2-1; 13 bases line up with TRBD2. Trimming removed 7 bases from V and 7 bases from J; junction bases left unmatched: 7. This CDR3 region has 15 residues. The CDR3 DNA reads TGTGCCAGCACTCCACTAGCGGGAGGGTCGAATGAGCAGTTCTTC. It specifies CASTPLAGGSNEQFF.

The V call is TRBV12-3 or TRBV12-4, the J call TRBJ2-7; D is perhaps TRBD1 (5 bases). The CDR3 consists of 14 residues. V lost 2 bases to trimming and J lost 2 bases, with 10 bases between them. CDR3 sequence (DNA): TGTGCCAGCAGTTTACGAGGACAAACCTACGAGCAGTACTTC. It is translated as CASSLRGQTYEQYF.

This clonotype was observed a handful of times. This chain's CDR3 is CATTLTFLSDTQYF. For the CDR3, the DNA is TGTGCCACCACACTAACCTTCCTTTCGGATACGCAGTATTTT. The chain is built from TRBV19 and TRBJ2-3; no clear D gene. The germline gives CDR1 LNHDA, CDR2 SQIVND (reference sequence). The CDR3 is 14 amino acids. Trimming cost V 10 bases and J 6 bases, with 20 bases left between them.

V gene TRBV6-6 combines with J gene TRBJ2-5; 7 bases agree with TRBD2. This CDR3 has 13 residues. Germline trimming cut 6 bases from V and 1 base from J; bases unmatched to any gene: 2. Germline V gene lookup returns CDR1 MNHNY and CDR2 SVGAGI (reference sequence). The CDR3 sequence: CASRPSGQETQYF. The CDR3 DNA sequence: TGTGCCAGCAGGCCTAGCGGCCAAGAGACCCAGTACTTC.

The V call is TRBV4-1, the J call TRBJ2-1; 7 bases map to TRBD2. Germline V gene data show CDR1 as MGHRA and CDR2 as YSYEKL. This CDR3 is 16 amino acids long. V lost 7 bases to trimming and J lost 6 bases; unmatched junction nucleotides: 15. In nucleotides, the CDR3 is TGCGCCAGCACACCCACCCTTGCTAGCGGCCCCAATGAGCAGTTCTTC. Amino acid sequence: CASTPTLASGPNEQFF.

V is TRBV2 and J is TRBJ1-5; TRBD1 is a possible D gene (5 bases). V shed 3 bases and J shed 7 bases, with 7 bases lying between them. The length of the CDR3 is 12 residues. The germline CDR1 and CDR2 sequences are SNHLY and FYNNEI. The CDR3 DNA is TGTGCCAGCAGTGATGGGGCGCAGCCCCAGCATTTT. This codes for CASSDGAQPQHF.

A few counts support this clonotype. V gene TRBV5-5 combines with J gene TRBJ2-1, with 8 positions matching TRBD2. CDR3 length: 16 amino acids. CDR1 and CDR2 (germline): SGHKS, YYEKEE (reference sequence). V gave up 4 bases and J gave up 6 bases; unmatched junction bases: 12. CDR3 coding DNA: TGTGCCAGCAGCGCTTTAACTAGCGGTCCCGGCAATGAGCAGTTCTTC. Translating it yields CASSALTSGPGNEQFF.

The gene calls are TRBV7-2 and TRBJ1-6; possible D gene TRBD1, 5 bases. The V gene lost 5 bases and the J gene lost 4 bases, with 18 bases spanning the gap. Per the germline V gene, CDR1 is SGHTA and CDR2 is FQGNSA. This CDR3 has 17 residues. The CDR3 reads CASSGGTQLSYNSPLHF. CDR3 coding DNA: TGTGCCAGCAGCGGAGGGACCCAACTATCGTATAATTCACCCCTCCACTTT.

The chain carries TRBV2 and TRBJ2-7, with a weak D call TRBD1 (6 bases). Trimming shortened V by 6 bases and J by 5 bases, and 17 bases separated the two germline ends. The germline V gene encodes CDR1 SNHLY and CDR2 FYNNEI. CDR3 length: 14 amino acids. The CDR3 DNA is TGTGCCAGCAGACACGACAGGCCGCGGGACGAGCAGTACTTC. It translates to CASRHDRPRDEQYF.

This sequence joins TRBV12-3 or TRBV12-4 and TRBJ1-5; D is perhaps TRBD1 (5 bases). Trimming pared 8 bases from V and 10 bases from J, leaving 18 bases between. The CDR3 spans 13 residues. This chain's CDR3 is CASSEGSDRPQHF. In DNA, the CDR3 is TGTGCCAGCTCAGAAGGTTCAGACAGACCCCAGCATTTT.

The rearrangement uses TRBV5-1 and TRBJ2-7; TRBD1 aligns across 10 bases. The V segment lost 4 bases and the J segment 2 bases; nucleotides outside the gene matches: 9. CDR1 and CDR2 (germline): SGHRS, YFSETQ. This CDR3 contains 16 residues. CDR3 DNA sequence: TGCGCCAGCAGCCCCCACAATGGACAGGGGGCCTACGAGCAGTACTTC. Translated: CASSPHNGQGAYEQYF.

The chain couples TRBV29-1 to TRBJ2-2; 7 positions match TRBD1. Germline assignment: CDR1 SQVTM and CDR2 ANQGSEA. The V segment lost 5 bases and the J segment 2 bases; nucleotides outside the gene matches: 2. This CDR3 contains 13 residues. CDR3: CSVWDRNTGELFF. For the CDR3, the DNA is TGCAGCGTTTGGGACAGAAACACCGGGGAGCTGTTTTTT.

The CDR3 coding sequence is TGCAGTACCGACGCCCGCGAAGTTAGCGGGAGGGATTACGAGCAGTACTTC. Translation gives CSTDAREVSGRDYEQYF. This rearrangement joins TRBV20-1 to TRBJ2-7; 11 nucleotides line up with TRBD2. V lost 8 bases and J lost 4; bases outside the gene matches: 19. The CDR3 is 17 amino acids. Germline loops: CDR1 DFQATT, CDR2 SNEGSKA (reference sequence).

The V call is TRBV6-1, the J call TRBJ2-7; maybe TRBD2 (5 bases). Germline values: CDR1 MNHNS, CDR2 SASEGT. V was pared by 0 bases and J by 1 base, with 7 bases between. This CDR3 has 14 amino acids. This chain's CDR3 is CASSEAPGSYEQYF. CDR3 nucleotide sequence: TGTGCCAGCAGTGAAGCGCCGGGGTCCTACGAGCAGTACTTC.

This clonotype was seen a few times. The chain uses TRBV5-1 and TRBJ2-1; D could derive from TRBD1 or TRBD2 (5 bases each). Trimming removed 0 bases from V and 4 bases from J, with 14 bases in between. Germline V gives CDR1 SGHRS, CDR2 YFSETQ. The CDR3 loop spans 16 amino acids. CDR3 residues: CASSLGGGPLYNEQFF. CDR3 coding DNA: TGCGCCAGCAGCTTGGGGGGCGGGCCTCTTTACAATGAGCAGTTCTTC. The whole variable domain, remainder taken from reference TRBV5-1 and TRBJ2-1, is KAGVTQTPRYLIKTRGQQVTLSCSPISGHRSVSWYQQTPGQGLQFLFEYFSETQRNKGNFPGRFSGRQFSNSRSEMNVSTLELGDSALYLCASSLGGGPLYNEQFFGPGTRLTVL.

About this clonotype itself: Mismatch with germline at one junction end may stem from a read error. The chain employs TRBV29-1 and TRBJ2-7; 10 bases match TRBD1. Germline CDR1 reads SQVTM; CDR2 reads ANQGSEA. The CDR3 length is 12 residues. CDR3 region: CSVEGTGEGQYF. The CDR3 DNA is TGCAGCGTAGAAGGGACAGGGGAAGGGCAGTACTTC.

This clonotype was recorded a few times. The genes are TRBV20-1 and TRBJ2-7; 8 bases line up with TRBD2. Germline V gene data show CDR1 as DFQATT and CDR2 as SNEGSKA (reference sequence). The CDR3 has 14 residues. Trimming at V came to 5 bases and at J to 6 bases, leaving 12 bases not matched to a gene. The CDR3 DNA reads as TGCAGTGCTTCTAAGGGACTAGGTGTGCGCGAGCAGTACTTC. As protein: CSASKGLGVREQYF.

This clonotype turned up a few times. The rearrangement uses TRBV20-1 and TRBJ2-5, with a weak D call TRBD2 (6 bases). CDR1 and CDR2 (germline): DFQATT, SNEGSKA (reference sequence). This CDR3 has 15 residues. V gave up 1 base and J gave up 5 bases, with 17 bases separating them. The DNA of the CDR3 is TGCAGTGCTAGAGCCCTTGGGGGGTTCAGGGAGACCCAGTACTTC. It codes for CSARALGGFRETQYF.

J is TRBJ2-7 and V is TRBV28; 7 bases agree with TRBD2. Germline V lookup: CDR1 MDHEN, CDR2 SYDVKM. Germline trimming cut 7 bases from V and 1 base from J; bases unmatched to any gene: 4. This CDR3 spans 13 amino acids. The CDR3 DNA is TGTGCCAGCACAAGGGGAGGGTCCTACGAGCAGTACTTC. This codes for CASTRGGSYEQYF.

A few counts support this clonotype. The chain's CDR3 is CASSSRPGGSAFF. CDR3 sequence (DNA): TGTGCCAGCAGCTCCCGGCCCGGAGGGTCGGCTTTCTTT. The chain links TRBV7-8 to TRBJ1-1; D unresolved. V gave up 4 bases and J gave up 11 bases, with 17 bases separating them. CDR1 and CDR2 (germline): SGHVS, FQNEAQ. The CDR3 consists of 13 residues.

This clonotype was seen a handful of times. The V call is TRBV29-1, the J call TRBJ2-3, with D perhaps being TRBD1 or TRBD2 (5 bases each). The germline V gene has CDR1 SQVTM and CDR2 ANQGSEA. This CDR3 is 14 amino acids long. V was clipped by 4 bases and J by 5 bases, with 16 bases between them. As DNA, the CDR3 is TGCAGCGTTGGGGGGTTGAGGGCTGGAGATACGCAGTATTTT. Translating gives CSVGGLRAGDTQYF.

Only a few counts were recorded for this clonotype. The chain links TRBV7-3 to TRBJ2-2, with no clear D. The CDR3 sequence is 15 residues long. Germline-derived CDR1 and CDR2 are SGHTA and FQGTGA. Trimming removed 5 bases at V and 13 bases at J, with 23 bases between. As DNA, the CDR3 is TGTGCCAGCAGCCCGAGTATGGACCGGAAAGGTGTGCTGTTTTTT. It translates to CASSPSMDRKGVLFF.